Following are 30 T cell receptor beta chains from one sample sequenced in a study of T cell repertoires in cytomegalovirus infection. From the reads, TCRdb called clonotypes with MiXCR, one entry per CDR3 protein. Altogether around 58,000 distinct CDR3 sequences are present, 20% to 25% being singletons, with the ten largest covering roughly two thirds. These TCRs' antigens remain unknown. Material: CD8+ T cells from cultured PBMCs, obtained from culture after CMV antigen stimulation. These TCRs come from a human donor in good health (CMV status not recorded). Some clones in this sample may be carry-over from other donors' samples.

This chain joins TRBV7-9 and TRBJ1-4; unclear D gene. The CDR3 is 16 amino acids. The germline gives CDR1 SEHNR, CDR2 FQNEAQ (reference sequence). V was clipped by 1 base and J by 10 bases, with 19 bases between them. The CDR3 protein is CASSLVSGGNGGKLFF. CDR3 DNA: TGTGCCAGCAGCTTAGTCTCGGGAGGAAACGGAGGAAAACTGTTTTTT.

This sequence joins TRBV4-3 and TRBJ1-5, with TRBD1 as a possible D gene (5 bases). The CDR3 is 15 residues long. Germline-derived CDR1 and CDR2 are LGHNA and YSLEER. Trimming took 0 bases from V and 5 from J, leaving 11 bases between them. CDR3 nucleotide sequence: TGCGCCAGCAGCCAAGATAGCGGGGGATATCAGCCCCAGCATTTT. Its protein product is CASSQDSGGYQPQHF.

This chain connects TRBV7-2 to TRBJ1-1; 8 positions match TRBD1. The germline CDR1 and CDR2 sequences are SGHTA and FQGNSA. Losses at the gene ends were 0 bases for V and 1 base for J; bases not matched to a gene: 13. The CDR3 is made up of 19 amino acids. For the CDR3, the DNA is TGTGCCAGCAGCTTAGCGGGAGACAGGGGACCATTTCGGAACACTGAAGCTTTCTTT. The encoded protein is CASSLAGDRGPFRNTEAFF.

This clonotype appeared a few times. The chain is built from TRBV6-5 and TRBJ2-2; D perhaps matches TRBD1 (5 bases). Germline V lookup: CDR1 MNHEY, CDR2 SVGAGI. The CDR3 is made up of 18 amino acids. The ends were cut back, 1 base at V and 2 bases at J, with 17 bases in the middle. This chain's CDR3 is CASSYFSWGQQNTGELFF. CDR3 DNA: TGTGCCAGCAGTTACTTTAGCTGGGGCCAGCAAAACACCGGGGAGCTGTTTTTT.

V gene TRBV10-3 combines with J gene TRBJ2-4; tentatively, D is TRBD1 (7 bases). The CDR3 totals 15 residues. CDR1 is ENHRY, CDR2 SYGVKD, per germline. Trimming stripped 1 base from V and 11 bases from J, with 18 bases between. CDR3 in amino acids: CAISELEGAVRFQYF. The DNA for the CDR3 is TGTGCCATCAGTGAGTTGGAGGGGGCGGTTCGGTTTCAGTACTTC.

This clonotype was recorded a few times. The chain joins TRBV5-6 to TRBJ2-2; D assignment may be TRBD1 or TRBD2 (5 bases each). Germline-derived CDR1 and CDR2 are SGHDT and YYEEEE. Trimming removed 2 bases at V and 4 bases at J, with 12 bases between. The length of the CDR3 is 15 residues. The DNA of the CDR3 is TGTGCCAGCAGCTTTGGGACCCCTGTCACCGGGGAGCTGTTTTTT. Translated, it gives CASSFGTPVTGELFF.

The CDR3 loop is CASSTARQRGSTDTQYF. CDR3 nucleotides: TGTGCCAGCAGCACGGCCCGTCAGCGGGGGAGCACAGATACGCAGTATTTT. This chain connects TRBV13 to TRBJ2-3, with 8 bases lining up with TRBD2. The trim removed 5 bases at V and 0 bases at J, leaving 10 bases unmatched. The CDR3 extends over 17 amino acids. Germline CDR1 reads PRHDT; CDR2 reads FYEKMQ (reference sequence).

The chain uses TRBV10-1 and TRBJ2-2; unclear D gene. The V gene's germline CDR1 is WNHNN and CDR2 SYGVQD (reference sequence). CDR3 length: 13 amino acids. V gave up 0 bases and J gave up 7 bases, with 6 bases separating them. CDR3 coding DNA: TGCGCCAGCAGTGAGTCGAGGAACGGGGAGCTGTTTTTT. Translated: CASSESRNGELFF.

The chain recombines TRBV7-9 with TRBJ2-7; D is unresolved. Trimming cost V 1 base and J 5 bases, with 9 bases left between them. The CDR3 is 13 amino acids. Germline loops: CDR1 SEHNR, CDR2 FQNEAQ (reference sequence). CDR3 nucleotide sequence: TGTGCCAGCAGCTTAGATGGTCGGAACGAGCAGTACTTC. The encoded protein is CASSLDGRNEQYF.

CDR3 nucleotide sequence: TGTGCCAGCAGCTTTAGCGCTGAGCACGAGCAGTACTTC. It encodes CASSFSAEHEQYF. The gene calls are TRBV7-9 and TRBJ2-7; D may be TRBD2 (5 bases). The CDR3 consists of 13 residues. Germline-derived CDR1 and CDR2 are SEHNR and FQNEAQ (reference sequence). V dropped 3 bases and J dropped 5 bases, with 11 bases sitting between them.

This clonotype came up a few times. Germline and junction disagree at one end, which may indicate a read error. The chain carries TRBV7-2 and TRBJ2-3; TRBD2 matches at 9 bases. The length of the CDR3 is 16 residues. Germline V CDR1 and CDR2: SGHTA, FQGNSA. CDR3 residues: CASSLSGGLSTDTQNF. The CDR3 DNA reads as TGTGCCAGCAGCCTTAGCGGGGGCCTAAGCACAGATACGCAGAATTTT.

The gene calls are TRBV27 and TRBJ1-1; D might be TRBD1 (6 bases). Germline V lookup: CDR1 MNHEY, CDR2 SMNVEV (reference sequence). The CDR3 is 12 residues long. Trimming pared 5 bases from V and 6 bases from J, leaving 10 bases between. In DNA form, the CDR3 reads TGTGCCAGCAGTCCCAGGGGCGCTGAAGCTTTCTTT. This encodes CASSPRGAEAFF.

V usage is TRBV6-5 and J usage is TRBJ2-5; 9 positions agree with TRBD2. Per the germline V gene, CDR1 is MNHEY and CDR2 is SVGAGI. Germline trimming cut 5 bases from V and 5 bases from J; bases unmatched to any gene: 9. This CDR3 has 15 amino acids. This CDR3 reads CASSKTPGLAETQYF. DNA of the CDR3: TGTGCCAGCAGTAAAACACCGGGACTAGCTGAGACCCAGTACTTC.

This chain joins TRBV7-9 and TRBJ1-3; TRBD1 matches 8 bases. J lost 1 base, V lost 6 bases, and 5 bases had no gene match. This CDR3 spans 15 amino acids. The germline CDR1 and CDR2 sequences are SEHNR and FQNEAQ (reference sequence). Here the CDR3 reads CASRTQGDSGNTIYF. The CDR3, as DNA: TGTGCCAGCAGGACACAGGGGGATTCTGGAAACACCATATATTTT.

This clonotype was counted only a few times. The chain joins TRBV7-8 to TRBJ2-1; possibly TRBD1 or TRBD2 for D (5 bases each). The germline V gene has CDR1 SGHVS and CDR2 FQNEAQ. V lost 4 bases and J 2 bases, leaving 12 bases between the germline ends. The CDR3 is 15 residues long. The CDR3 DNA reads TGTGCCAGCAGCTCCGGGACCCAGCCCTACAATGAGCAGTTCTTC. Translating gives CASSSGTQPYNEQFF.

This CDR3 is CASSSGGFTYEQYF. CDR3 coding DNA: TGTGCCAGCAGCTCGGGGGGGTTCACCTACGAGCAGTACTTC. The chain employs TRBV7-8 and TRBJ2-7, with 8 bases that match TRBD2. V shed 4 bases, J shed 2 bases, and the junction held 4 bases outside the gene matches. The CDR3 contains 14 residues. Looked up from germline, CDR1 is SGHVS and CDR2 is FQNEAQ.

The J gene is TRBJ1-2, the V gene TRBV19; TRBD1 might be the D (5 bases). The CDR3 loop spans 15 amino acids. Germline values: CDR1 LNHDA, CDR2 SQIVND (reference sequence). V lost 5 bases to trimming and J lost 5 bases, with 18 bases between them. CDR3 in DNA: TGTGCCAGTAGTGCCGGGGTAGGGGTCGGGTATGGCTACACCTTC. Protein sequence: CASSAGVGVGYGYTF.

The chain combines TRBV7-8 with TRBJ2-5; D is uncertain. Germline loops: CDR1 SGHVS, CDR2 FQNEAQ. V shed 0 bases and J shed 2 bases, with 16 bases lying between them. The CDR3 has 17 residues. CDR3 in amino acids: CASSLAGEDRFQETQYF. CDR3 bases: TGTGCCAGCAGCTTAGCGGGCGAGGACCGGTTTCAAGAGACCCAGTACTTC.

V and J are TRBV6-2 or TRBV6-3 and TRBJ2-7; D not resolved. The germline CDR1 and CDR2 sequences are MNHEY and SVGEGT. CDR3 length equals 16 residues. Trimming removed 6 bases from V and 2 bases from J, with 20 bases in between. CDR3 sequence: CASSYIGSGIPYEQYF. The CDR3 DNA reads TGTGCCAGCAGCTACATCGGCTCCGGAATCCCCTACGAGCAGTACTTC.

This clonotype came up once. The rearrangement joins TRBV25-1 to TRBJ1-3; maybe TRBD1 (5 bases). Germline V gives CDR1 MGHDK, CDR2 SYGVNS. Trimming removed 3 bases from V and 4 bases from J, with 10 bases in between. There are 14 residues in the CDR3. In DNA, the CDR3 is TGTGCCAGCAGTGACGGGACTGCGGGAAACACCATATATTTT. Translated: CASSDGTAGNTIYF.

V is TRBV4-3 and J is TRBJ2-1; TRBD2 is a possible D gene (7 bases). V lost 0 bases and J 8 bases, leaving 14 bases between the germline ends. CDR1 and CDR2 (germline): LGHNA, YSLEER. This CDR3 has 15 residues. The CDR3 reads CASSQDGQGRDEQFF. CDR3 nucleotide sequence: TGCGCCAGCAGCCAAGATGGGCAGGGGAGGGATGAGCAGTTCTTC.

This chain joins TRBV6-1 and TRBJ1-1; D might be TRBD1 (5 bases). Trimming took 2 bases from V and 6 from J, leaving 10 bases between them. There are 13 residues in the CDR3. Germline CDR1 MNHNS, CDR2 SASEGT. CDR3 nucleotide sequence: TGTGCCAGCAGTGAATTGCGAGGGGCTGAAGCTTTCTTT. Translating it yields CASSELRGAEAFF.

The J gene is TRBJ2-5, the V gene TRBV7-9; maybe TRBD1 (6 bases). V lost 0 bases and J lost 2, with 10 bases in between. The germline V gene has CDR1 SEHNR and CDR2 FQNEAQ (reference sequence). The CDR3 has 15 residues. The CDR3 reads CASSLAQGSQETQYF. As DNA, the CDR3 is TGTGCCAGCAGCTTAGCCCAGGGGTCGCAAGAGACCCAGTACTTC.

The CDR3 is CASSPLEGSAKNIQYF. For the CDR3, the DNA is TGTGCCAGCAGCCCCCTAGAGGGCTCGGCCAAAAACATTCAGTACTTC. The chain recombines TRBV7-9 with TRBJ2-4; D may be TRBD2 (5 bases). This CDR3 region has 16 residues. V shed 5 bases and J shed 1 base, with 15 bases lying between them. CDR1 is SEHNR and CDR2 is FQNEAQ in the germline V gene (reference sequence).

The CDR3 protein is CASSQPTSGSTDTQYF. The CDR3 region has the DNA TGCGCCAGCAGCCAACCCACTAGCGGGAGCACAGATACGCAGTATTTT. The rearrangement uses TRBV4-1 and TRBJ2-3; 9 bases match TRBD2. The CDR3 runs 16 residues. With V trimmed by 2 bases and J by 0 bases, 3 bases remained unmatched. Germline V lookup: CDR1 MGHRA, CDR2 YSYEKL.

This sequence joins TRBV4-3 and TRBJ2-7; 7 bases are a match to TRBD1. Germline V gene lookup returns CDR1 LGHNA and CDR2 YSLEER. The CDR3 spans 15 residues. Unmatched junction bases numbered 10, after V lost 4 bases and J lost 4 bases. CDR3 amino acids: CASSPGTASGYEQYF. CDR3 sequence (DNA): TGCGCCAGCAGCCCCGGGACAGCCTCGGGGTACGAGCAGTACTTC.

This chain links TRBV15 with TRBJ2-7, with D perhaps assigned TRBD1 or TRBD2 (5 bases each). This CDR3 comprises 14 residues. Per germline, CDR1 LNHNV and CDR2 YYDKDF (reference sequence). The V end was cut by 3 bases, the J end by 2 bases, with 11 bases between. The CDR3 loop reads CATSRLPGPYEQYF. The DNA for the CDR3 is TGTGCCACCAGCAGGCTCCCGGGACCCTACGAGCAGTACTTC. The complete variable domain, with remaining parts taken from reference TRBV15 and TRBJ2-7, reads DAMVIQNPRYQVTQFGKPVTLSCSQTLNHNVMYWYQQKSSQAPKLLFHYYDKDFNNEADTPDNFQSRRPNTSFCFLDIRSPGLGDTAMYLCATSRLPGPYEQYFGPGTRLTVT.

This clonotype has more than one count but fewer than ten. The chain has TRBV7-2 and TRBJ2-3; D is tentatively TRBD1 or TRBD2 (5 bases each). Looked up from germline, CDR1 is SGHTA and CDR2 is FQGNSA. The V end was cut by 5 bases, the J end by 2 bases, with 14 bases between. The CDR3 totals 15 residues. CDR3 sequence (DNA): TGTGCCAGCAGCACCCGGGACGGGCCCACAGATACGCAGTATTTT. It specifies CASSTRDGPTDTQYF. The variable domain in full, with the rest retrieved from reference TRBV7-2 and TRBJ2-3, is GAGVSQSPSNKVTEKGKDVELRCDPISGHTALYWYRQSLGQGLEFLIYFQGNSAPDKSGLPSDRFSAERTGGSVSTLTIQRTQQEDSAVYLCASSTRDGPTDTQYFGPGTRLTVL.

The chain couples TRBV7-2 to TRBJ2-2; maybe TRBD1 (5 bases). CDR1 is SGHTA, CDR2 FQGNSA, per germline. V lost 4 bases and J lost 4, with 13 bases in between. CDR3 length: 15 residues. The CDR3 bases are TGTGCCAGCAGCTCCACGCGACAGACCACCGGGGAGCTGTTTTTT. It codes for CASSSTRQTTGELFF.

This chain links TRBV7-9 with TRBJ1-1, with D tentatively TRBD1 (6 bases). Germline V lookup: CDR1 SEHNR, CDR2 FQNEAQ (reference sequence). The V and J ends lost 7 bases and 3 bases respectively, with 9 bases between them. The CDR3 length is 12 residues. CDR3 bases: TGTGCCAGCAAGCCAGGGGACACTGAAGCTTTCTTT. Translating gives CASKPGDTEAFF.